Each of the 18 T cell receptor beta chains below was sequenced from the same sample in a study of Ad26.COV2.S vaccination and SARS-CoV-2 variants. Using immunoSEQ multiplex PCR, the repertoire was profiled, and TCRdb retains in-frame clones only, with some absent. Altogether approximately 460,000 clones are present, 89% being singletons, with the ten largest covering 1.5% to 2%. Treatment here: around 19 received Ad26.COV2.S at low or high dose, single or two shots; a few received placebo; per-sample allocation not given. At day 63 after the first vaccine or placebo injection, samples were drawn. The material sequenced was peripheral blood, taken in a trial of Ad26.COV2.S vaccine versus placebo. These receptors all come from a person aged 18-65 years who received the Ad26.COV2.S COVID-19 vaccine or a placebo.

The V and J genes are TRBV11-2 and TRBJ1-4; D is uncertain. Trimming pared 3 bases from V and 5 bases from J, leaving 7 bases between. The CDR3 is made up of 13 amino acids. The germline V gene encodes CDR1 SGHAT and CDR2 FQNNGV. The CDR3 here is CASSFGRNEKLFF. The CDR3 DNA reads as TGTGCCAGCAGCTTCGGCCGAAATGAAAAACTGTTTTTT.

The chain carries TRBV21-1 and TRBJ2-1; the table's D call of TRBD2 was not tested on the DNA. TRBV21-1 is listed as a pseudogene. The length of the CDR3 is 17 residues. The CDR3 loop reads CASSKAKRLSDVNEQFF. The CDR3 DNA is TGTGCCAGCAGCAAAGCAAAAAGACTCTCAGACGTCAATGAGCAGTTCTTC.

This clone was seen only a few times. The chain has TRBV6-2 or TRBV6-3 and TRBJ1-1; D gene unclear. CDR3 length: 12 residues. V lost 2 bases and J 7 bases, leaving 8 bases between the germline ends. Germline-derived CDR1 and CDR2 are MNHEY and SVGEGT. The DNA for the CDR3 is TGTGCCAGCAGTTACGGTGTAATTGAAGCTTTCTTT. It yields the protein CASSYGVIEAFF.

The rearrangement uses TRBV7-2 and TRBJ2-6; 7 bases map to TRBD2. V lost 1 base to trimming and J lost 12 bases; unmatched junction nucleotides: 3. Germline CDR1 SGHTA, CDR2 FQGNSA. The CDR3 has 13 residues. The CDR3 DNA sequence: TGTGCCAGCAGCTTAGGGGGAGGGGTCGTCCTGACTTTC. Its protein product is CASSLGGGVVLTF. Using reference TRBV7-2 and TRBJ2-6 for the parts outside the CDR3, the full variable domain is GAGVSQSPSNKVTEKGKDVELRCDPISGHTALYWYRQSLGQGLEFLIYFQGNSAPDKSGLPSDRFSAERTGGSVSTLTIQRTQQEDSAVYLCASSLGGGVVLTFGAGSRLTVL.

The genes are TRBV6-5 and TRBJ1-1, with TRBD1 identical over 8 bases. The germline CDR1 and CDR2 sequences are MNHEY and SVGAGI. The length of the CDR3 is 13 residues. Germline trimming cut 8 bases from V and 1 base from J; bases unmatched to any gene: 3. CDR3 region: CASAGGKNTEAFF. Written as DNA, the CDR3 is TGTGCCAGCGCAGGGGGCAAGAACACTGAAGCTTTCTTT.

This clone occurred a few times. The chain employs TRBV4-3 and TRBJ2-7; no clear D gene. Germline CDR1 is LGHNA and CDR2 is YSLEER. V was trimmed by 0 bases and J by 3 bases, leaving 12 bases between them. The CDR3 is 15 residues long. This CDR3 is CASSQDVSPYYEQYF. For the CDR3, the DNA is TGCGCCAGCAGCCAAGATGTGAGCCCTTACTACGAGCAGTACTTC.

A single count supports this clone. V usage is TRBV25-1 and J usage is TRBJ1-1; no firm D call. Trimming pared 0 bases from V and 3 bases from J, leaving 5 bases between. Germline V lookup: CDR1 MGHDK, CDR2 SYGVNS. CDR3 length equals 13 residues. The CDR3: CASSEYSDTEAFF. The CDR3 DNA reads TGTGCCAGCAGTGAATATTCGGACACTGAAGCTTTCTTT.

The J gene is TRBJ2-7, the V gene TRBV7-2; 16 bases agree with TRBD2. The CDR3 consists of 17 residues. Looked up from germline, CDR1 is SGHTA and CDR2 is FQGNSA. V was pared by 4 bases and J by 3 bases, with 6 bases of the junction left unmatched. The CDR3 DNA reads as TGTGCCAGCAGCTCTCCGGGACTAGCGGGGGGGCTCTACGAGCAGTACTTC. Amino acids: CASSSPGLAGGLYEQYF.

The chain couples TRBV10-3 to TRBJ2-5; 8 bases are a match to TRBD1. J gave up 4 bases and V 6 bases, and 7 bases lay outside the gene matches. CDR1 and CDR2 (germline): ENHRY, SYGVKD. The CDR3 loop spans 14 amino acids. CDR3 nucleotide sequence: TGTGCCATCAGGCCGACAGGGGCAGGAGAGACCCAGTACTTC. As protein: CAIRPTGAGETQYF.

The chain combines TRBV29-1 with TRBJ2-3, with 7 bases aligning to TRBD1. V gave up 5 bases and J gave up 2 bases; unmatched junction bases: 7. This CDR3 region has 14 residues. Per the germline V gene, CDR1 is SQVTM and CDR2 is ANQGSEA. The CDR3 sequence: CSVFTGTATDTQYF. The CDR3 DNA follows: TGCAGCGTTTTCACCGGGACAGCCACAGATACGCAGTATTTT.

This clone was observed a few times. The chain couples TRBV18 to TRBJ2-7; tentatively, D is TRBD2 (6 bases). This CDR3 has 15 amino acids. Per the germline V gene, CDR1 is KGHSH and CDR2 is LQKENI. V lost 4 bases and J lost 2, with 15 bases in between. Here the CDR3 reads CASSQVQGGAYEQYF. CDR3 nucleotide sequence: TGTGCCAGCTCACAAGTCCAGGGAGGAGCCTACGAGCAGTACTTC.

The chain has TRBV2 and TRBJ2-7; D unclear. Per the germline V gene, CDR1 is SNHLY and CDR2 is FYNNEI. V was cut by 9 bases and J by 6 bases, with 21 bases left in between. The CDR3 loop spans 14 amino acids. CDR3 DNA sequence: TGTGCCAGTACACAAGGAATCCCCGGATCCGAGCAGTACTTC. Protein: CASTQGIPGSEQYF.

The V and J genes are TRBV5-1 and TRBJ2-6, with unresolved D. This CDR3 has 18 amino acids. V was cut by 2 bases and J by 0 bases, with 15 bases left in between. Germline V gene sequence: CDR1 SGHRS, CDR2 YFSETQ. The CDR3 region is CASSFQRTRNSGANVLTF. The CDR3 DNA is TGCGCCAGCAGCTTTCAACGGACGCGTAACTCTGGGGCCAACGTCCTGACTTTC.

This clone came up once. The chain is built from TRBV4-2 and TRBJ1-1; TRBD1 might be the D (6 bases). V lost 4 bases and J 0 bases, leaving 12 bases between the germline ends. Germline CDR1 is LGHNA and CDR2 is YNFKEQ. The CDR3 is made up of 15 amino acids. CDR3: CASSRDKAVNTEAFF. The CDR3 nucleotides are TGTGCCAGCAGCCGGGACAAGGCAGTGAACACTGAAGCTTTCTTT.

As DNA, the CDR3 is TGTGCCAGCTCACCGGAGGTCAGACAAGAGACCCAGTACTTC. This encodes CASSPEVRQETQYF. This chain links TRBV18 with TRBJ2-5; D might be TRBD2 (5 bases). Germline values: CDR1 KGHSH, CDR2 LQKENI. This CDR3 is 14 amino acids long. Trimming pared 3 bases from V and 2 bases from J, leaving 10 bases between.

Concerning this clone: At one boundary the junction diverges from the germline segment, which might be a read error. The rearrangement uses TRBV7-7 and TRBJ2-2; 9 bases align to TRBD2. Per the germline V gene, CDR1 is SSHAT and CDR2 is FNYEAQ (reference sequence). The CDR3 extends over 14 amino acids. In nucleotides, the CDR3 is TGTGCTAGCAGCTTAGAGCGGGGGGCCGGGGAGCTGTTTTTT. Residues: CASSLERGAGELFF.

This clone was seen just once. The chain uses TRBV5-1 and TRBJ1-2, with unresolved D. The CDR3 runs 14 residues. The V and J ends lost 4 bases and 10 bases respectively, with 20 bases between them. Germline CDR1 SGHRS, CDR2 YFSETQ. The CDR3 DNA reads TGCGCCAGCAGCCCGGACTCCGGCCGCAGCGTCTACACCTTC. As protein: CASSPDSGRSVYTF.

V gene TRBV6-1 combines with J gene TRBJ1-4; 8 nucleotides align to TRBD1. CDR1 MNHNS and CDR2 SASEGT come from the germline V gene. This CDR3 has 14 amino acids. V shed 3 bases and J 7 bases; nucleotides not matched to a gene: 4. Here the CDR3 DNA reads TGTGCCAGCAGTGACGGACAGGGAACTGAAAAACTGTTTTTT. This encodes CASSDGQGTEKLFF.